The 8 T cell receptor beta chains below all came from one sample that was sequenced in a study of neoadjuvant anti-PD-1 for oral cavity cancer (dated by TCRdb to the early 2020s). Receptors were amplified or captured by the immunoSEQ multiplex PCR assay. TCRdb re-hosts the immuneACCESS table, in-frame sequences only. Its copies lack some clones; in the studies checked, an unresolved V gene accounts for under half of them, and the cause for the rest is not known. This sample comprises 70,000 to 95,000 clones, 84% of them detected only once. Clones ranked in the top ten supply over 2.5% of the sample. The time point label on this specimen signifies: before neoadjuvant nivolumab. Sample: PBMCs, taken before nivolumab (anti-PD-1) treatment. Every receptor here comes from a person aged 35-80 years with oral cavity squamous cell carcinoma.

The chain employs TRBV5-1 and TRBJ1-4; a weak D match, TRBD1 (6 bases). This CDR3 has 14 amino acids. The ends were cut back, 5 bases at V and 0 bases at J, with 8 bases in the middle. Germline-derived CDR1 and CDR2 are SGHRS and YFSETQ. The CDR3 DNA reads as TGCGCCAGCAGACAGGGCGCAACTAATGAAAAACTGTTTTTT. Amino acids: CASRQGATNEKLFF.

The chain couples TRBV6-5 to TRBJ1-1, with 8 bases matching TRBD1. The CDR3 totals 14 residues. The trim removed 2 bases at V and 5 bases at J, leaving 4 bases unmatched. The germline V gene has CDR1 MNHEY and CDR2 SVGAGI. In DNA, the CDR3 is TGTGCCAGCAGTTACGCCAGGGGGCGTACTGAAGCTTTCTTT. This encodes CASSYARGRTEAFF.

This rearrangement joins TRBV6-1 to TRBJ1-1; D might be TRBD1 (5 bases). Trimming removed 5 bases at V and 1 base at J, with 11 bases between. Germline CDR1 and CDR2: MNHNS and SASEGT. The CDR3 runs 14 residues. CDR3 residues: CASSPHTGNTEAFF. The CDR3 DNA reads as TGTGCCAGCAGTCCTCATACAGGGAACACTGAAGCTTTCTTT.

The chain is built from TRBV28 and TRBJ2-7; D is undetermined. Germline CDR1 MDHEN, CDR2 SYDVKM. The CDR3 covers 13 residues. V gave up 2 bases and J gave up 5 bases, with 10 bases separating them. For the CDR3, the DNA is TGTGCCAGCAGTTTAGGTCCGCGGAACGAGCAGTACTTC. Translating it yields CASSLGPRNEQYF.

This chain connects TRBV5-6 to TRBJ2-5; either TRBD1 or TRBD2 may supply D (5 bases each). The ends were cut back, 0 bases at V and 0 bases at J, with 6 bases in the middle. Germline V lookup: CDR1 SGHDT, CDR2 YYEEEE. The CDR3 runs to 14 residues. The CDR3 DNA sequence: TGTGCCAGCAGCTTGGTGGGGGACCAAGAGACCCAGTACTTC. It translates to CASSLVGDQETQYF.

There are many counts of this clone. This chain links TRBV28 with TRBJ2-3; TRBD2 might be the D (6 bases). V was shortened by 8 bases and J by 3 bases, with 18 bases between the two germline ends. The germline CDR1 and CDR2 sequences are MDHEN and SYDVKM. The CDR3 extends over 15 amino acids. The CDR3 sequence: CASQGRASETDTQYF. In DNA, the CDR3 is TGTGCCAGCCAAGGGCGAGCTAGCGAGACAGATACGCAGTATTTT. The full variable domain, in which reference TRBV28 and TRBJ2-3 provide the parts outside the CDR3, is DVKVTQSSRYLVKRTGEKVFLECVQDMDHENMFWYRQDPGLGLRLIYFSYDVKMKEKGDIPEGYSVSREKKERFSLILESASTNQTSMYLCASQGRASETDTQYFGPGTRLTVL.

V usage is TRBV30 and J usage is TRBJ2-2; D call uncertain. V lost 3 bases to trimming and J lost 2 bases, with 7 bases between them. Germline values: CDR1 GTSNPN, CDR2 SVGIG (reference sequence). This CDR3 spans 13 amino acids. The CDR3: CAWSRVNTGELFF. The CDR3 DNA sequence: TGTGCCTGGAGCAGAGTTAACACCGGGGAGCTGTTTTTT.

V is TRBV10-2 and J is TRBJ1-3, with D maybe TRBD1 (5 bases). The CDR3 has 13 amino acids. V lost 2 bases to trimming and J lost 3 bases, with 5 bases between them. Per germline, CDR1 WSHSY and CDR2 SAAADI. CDR3 residues: CASSEQGGNTIYF. CDR3 coding DNA: TGCGCCAGCAGTGAGCAGGGTGGAAACACCATATATTTT.